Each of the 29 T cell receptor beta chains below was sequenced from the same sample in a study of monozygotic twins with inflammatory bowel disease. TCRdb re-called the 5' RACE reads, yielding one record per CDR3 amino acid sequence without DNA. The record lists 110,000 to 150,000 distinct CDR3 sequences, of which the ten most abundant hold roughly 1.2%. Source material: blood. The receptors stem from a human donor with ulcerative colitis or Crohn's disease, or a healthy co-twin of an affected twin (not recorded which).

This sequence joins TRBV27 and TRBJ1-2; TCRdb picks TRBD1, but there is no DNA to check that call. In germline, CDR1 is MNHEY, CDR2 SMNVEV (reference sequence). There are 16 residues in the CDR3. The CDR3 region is CASSRKPGQGFGGYTF.

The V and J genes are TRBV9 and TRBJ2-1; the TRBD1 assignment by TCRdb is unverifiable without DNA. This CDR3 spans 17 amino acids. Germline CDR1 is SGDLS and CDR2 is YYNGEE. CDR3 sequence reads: CASSSRTGISIYNEQFF.

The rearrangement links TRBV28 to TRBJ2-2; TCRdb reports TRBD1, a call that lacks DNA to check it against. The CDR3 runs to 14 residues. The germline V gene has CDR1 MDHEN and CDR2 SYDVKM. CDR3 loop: CASIQGVLTGELFF.

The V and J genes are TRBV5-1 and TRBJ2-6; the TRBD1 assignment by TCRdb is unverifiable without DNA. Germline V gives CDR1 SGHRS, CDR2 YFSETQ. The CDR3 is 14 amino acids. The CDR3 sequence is CASSFGALANVLTF.

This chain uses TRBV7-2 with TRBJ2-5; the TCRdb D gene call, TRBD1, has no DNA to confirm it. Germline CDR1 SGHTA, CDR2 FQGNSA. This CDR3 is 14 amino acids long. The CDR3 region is CASSLEGTGETQYF.

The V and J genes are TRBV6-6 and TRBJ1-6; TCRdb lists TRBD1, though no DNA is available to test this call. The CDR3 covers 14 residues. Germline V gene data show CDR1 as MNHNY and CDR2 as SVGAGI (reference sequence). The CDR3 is CASSYGGNNSPLHF.

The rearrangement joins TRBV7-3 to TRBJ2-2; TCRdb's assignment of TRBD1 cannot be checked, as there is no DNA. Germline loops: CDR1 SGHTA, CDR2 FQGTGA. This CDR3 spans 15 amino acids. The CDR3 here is CASSLRQGSTGELFF.

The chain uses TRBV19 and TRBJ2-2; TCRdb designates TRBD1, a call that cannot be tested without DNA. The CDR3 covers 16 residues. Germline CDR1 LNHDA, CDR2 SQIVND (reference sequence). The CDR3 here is CASSPPGRRNTGELFF.

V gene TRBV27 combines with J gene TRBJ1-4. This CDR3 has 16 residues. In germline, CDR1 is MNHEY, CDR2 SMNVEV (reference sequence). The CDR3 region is CASSFRTAATNEKLFF.

CDR3 sequence reads: CASSSSGGGTQPQHF. The V call is TRBV7-9, the J call TRBJ1-5. The CDR3 length is 15 residues. In germline, CDR1 is SEHNR, CDR2 FQNEAQ (reference sequence).

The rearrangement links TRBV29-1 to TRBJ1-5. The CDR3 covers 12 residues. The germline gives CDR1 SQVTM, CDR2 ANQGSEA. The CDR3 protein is CSVGQDNQPQHF.

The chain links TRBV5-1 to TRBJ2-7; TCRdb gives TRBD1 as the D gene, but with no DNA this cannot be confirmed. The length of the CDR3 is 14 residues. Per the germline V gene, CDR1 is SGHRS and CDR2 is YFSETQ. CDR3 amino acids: CASSLGDRAYEQYF.

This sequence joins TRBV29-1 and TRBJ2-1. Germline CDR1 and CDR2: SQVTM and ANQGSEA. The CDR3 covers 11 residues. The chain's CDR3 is CSVVLYNEQFF.

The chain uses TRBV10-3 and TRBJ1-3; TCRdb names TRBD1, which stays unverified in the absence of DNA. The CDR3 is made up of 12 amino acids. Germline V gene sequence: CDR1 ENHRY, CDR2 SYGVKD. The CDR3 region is CAIQGAGNTIYF.

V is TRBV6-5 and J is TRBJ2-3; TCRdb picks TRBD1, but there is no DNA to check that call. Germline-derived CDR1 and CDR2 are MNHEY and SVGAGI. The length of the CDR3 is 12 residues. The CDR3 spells CASTGDTDTQYF.

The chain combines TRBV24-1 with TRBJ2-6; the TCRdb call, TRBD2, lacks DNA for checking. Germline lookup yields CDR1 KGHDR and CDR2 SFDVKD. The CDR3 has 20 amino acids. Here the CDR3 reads CATSDTADWGGLAGANVLTF.

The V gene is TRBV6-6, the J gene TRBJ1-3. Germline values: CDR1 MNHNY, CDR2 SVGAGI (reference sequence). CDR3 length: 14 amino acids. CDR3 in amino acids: CASSFEGPRNTIYF.

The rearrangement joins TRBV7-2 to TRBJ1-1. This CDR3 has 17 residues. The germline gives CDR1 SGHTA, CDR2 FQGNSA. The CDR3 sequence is CASSVSTYTYLNTEAFF.

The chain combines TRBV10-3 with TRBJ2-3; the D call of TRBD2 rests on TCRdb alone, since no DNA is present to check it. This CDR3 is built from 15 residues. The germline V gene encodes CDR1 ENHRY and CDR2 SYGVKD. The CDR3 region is CATRLAGGGTDTQYF.

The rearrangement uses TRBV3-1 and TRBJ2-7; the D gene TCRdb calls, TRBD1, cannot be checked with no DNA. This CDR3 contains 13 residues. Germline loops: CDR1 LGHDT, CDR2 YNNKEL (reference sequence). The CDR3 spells CASSLSAAYEQYF.

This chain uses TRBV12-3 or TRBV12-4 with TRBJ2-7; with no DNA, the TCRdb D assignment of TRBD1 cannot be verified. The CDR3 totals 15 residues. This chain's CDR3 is CASSLKQGEPYEQYF.

CDR3: CASSPPLGARNSPLHF. The rearrangement links TRBV27 to TRBJ1-6; the D call from TCRdb, TRBD1, cannot be confirmed without DNA. The length of the CDR3 is 16 residues. Per germline, CDR1 MNHEY and CDR2 SMNVEV (reference sequence).

The CDR3 is CASSSSATTDTQYF. This chain connects TRBV6-5 to TRBJ2-3. This CDR3 comprises 14 residues. CDR1 is MNHEY and CDR2 is SVGAGI in the germline V gene.

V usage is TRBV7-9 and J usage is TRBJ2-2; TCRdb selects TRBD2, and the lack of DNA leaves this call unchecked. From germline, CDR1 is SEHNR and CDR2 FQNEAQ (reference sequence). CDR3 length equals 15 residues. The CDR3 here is CASKGGTSATGELFF.

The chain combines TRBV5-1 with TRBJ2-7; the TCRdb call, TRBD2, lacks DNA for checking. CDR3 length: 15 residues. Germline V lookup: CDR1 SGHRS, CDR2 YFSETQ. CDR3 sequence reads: CASSPTSGGTYEQYF. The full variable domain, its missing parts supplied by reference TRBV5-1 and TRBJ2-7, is KAGVTQTPRYLIKTRGQQVTLSCSPISGHRSVSWYQQTPGQGLQFLFEYFSETQRNKGNFPGRFSGRQFSNSRSEMNVSTLELGDSALYLCASSPTSGGTYEQYFGPGTRLTVT.

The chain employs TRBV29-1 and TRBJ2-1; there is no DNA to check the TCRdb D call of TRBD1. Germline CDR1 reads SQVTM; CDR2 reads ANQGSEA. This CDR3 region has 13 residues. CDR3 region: CSVAPGQDNEQFF.

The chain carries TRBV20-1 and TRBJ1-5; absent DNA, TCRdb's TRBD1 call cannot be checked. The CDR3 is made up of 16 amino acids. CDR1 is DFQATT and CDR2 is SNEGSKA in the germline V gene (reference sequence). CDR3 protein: CSATRGSGGGNQPQHF.

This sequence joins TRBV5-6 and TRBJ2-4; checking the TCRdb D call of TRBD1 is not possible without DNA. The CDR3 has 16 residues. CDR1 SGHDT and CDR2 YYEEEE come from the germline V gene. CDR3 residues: CASSRTGTGPKNIQYF.

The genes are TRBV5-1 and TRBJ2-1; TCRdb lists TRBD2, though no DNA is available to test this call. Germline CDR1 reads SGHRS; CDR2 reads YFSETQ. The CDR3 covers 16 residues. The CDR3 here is CASSRDGTSGYNEQFF.